The 23 T cell receptor beta chains presented below share a single source sample, sequenced in a study of T cell responses to AZD1222 COVID-19 vaccine. Profiled with immunoSEQ multiplex PCR; TCRdb holds only in-frame clones, not every one. The table has around 100,000 clones, more than 85% seen once. The sequenced sample was peripheral blood, obtained on day 0 of AZD1222 vaccination. The source is an adult in good health.

The V call is TRBV28, the J call TRBJ2-3; TRBD2 agrees at 7 bases. This CDR3 spans 11 amino acids. J gave up 10 bases and V 7 bases, and 5 bases lay outside the gene matches. Germline CDR1 is MDHEN and CDR2 is SYDVKM. CDR3 residues: CASMEREAQYF. CDR3 nucleotide sequence: TGTGCCAGCATGGAGCGGGAAGCGCAGTATTTT.

This chain joins TRBV30 and TRBJ1-1, with unresolved D. V lost 3 bases and J 2 bases, leaving 4 bases between the germline ends. Germline-derived CDR1 and CDR2 are GTSNPN and SVGIG (reference sequence). The CDR3 extends over 11 amino acids. The CDR3 coding sequence is TGTGCCTGGAGGACTAACACTGAAGCTTTCTTT. Translating it yields CAWRTNTEAFF.

This rearrangement joins TRBV11-2 to TRBJ2-3; D not resolved. This CDR3 comprises 12 residues. Germline V lookup: CDR1 SGHAT, CDR2 FQNNGV. V was pared by 5 bases and J by 6 bases, with 9 bases between. This CDR3 reads CASSGPGDTQYF. The CDR3, as DNA: TGTGCCAGCAGCGGACCCGGGGATACGCAGTATTTT.

The genes are TRBV5-4 and TRBJ2-7; the match to TRBD1 covers 10 bases. The V segment lost 5 bases and the J segment 4 bases; nucleotides outside the gene matches: 12. CDR3 length: 16 amino acids. Germline lookup yields CDR1 SGHNT and CDR2 YYREEE (reference sequence). In DNA, the CDR3 is TGTGCCAGCAGTGCCGGGACAGGGGCTTCATTTTACGAGCAGTACTTC. Translating it yields CASSAGTGASFYEQYF.

The chain links TRBV7-2 to TRBJ1-2, with 7 bases identical to TRBD1. This CDR3 spans 17 amino acids. Per the germline V gene, CDR1 is SGHTA and CDR2 is FQGNSA. Trimming at V came to 2 bases and at J to 5 bases, leaving 14 bases not matched to a gene. Here the CDR3 reads CASSLNVGGGAGYGYTF. The CDR3 nucleotides read TGTGCCAGCAGCTTAAACGTTGGAGGGGGCGCAGGGTATGGCTACACCTTC.

This chain joins TRBV11-2 and TRBJ1-2, with D uncertain. Per the germline V gene, CDR1 is SGHAT and CDR2 is FQNNGV. The CDR3 has 15 amino acids. V shed 5 bases and J shed 3 bases, with 16 bases lying between them. CDR3 in amino acids: CASSAGMTDYYGYTF. In DNA, the CDR3 is TGTGCCAGCAGCGCCGGAATGACGGACTACTATGGCTACACCTTC.

CDR3 residues: CASSQQTGRTEAFF. As DNA, the CDR3 is TGTGCCAGCAGCCAACAGACAGGGCGAACTGAAGCTTTCTTT. The gene calls are TRBV4-2 and TRBJ1-1, with 7 bases that match TRBD1. Germline lookup yields CDR1 LGHNA and CDR2 YNFKEQ. This CDR3 has 14 residues. The V and J ends lost 2 bases and 5 bases, in that order; junction bases with no gene match: 5.

The chain employs TRBV2 and TRBJ2-1; TRBD1 agrees at 7 bases. This CDR3 comprises 16 residues. CDR1 SNHLY and CDR2 FYNNEI come from the germline V gene. V lost 1 base, J lost 2 bases, and 5 bases stayed unmatched. CDR3 sequence (DNA): TGTGCCAGCAGTGAAGGTCCACAGGGGACCTACAATGAGCAGTTCTTC. This sequence encodes CASSEGPQGTYNEQFF. Drawing the rest from reference TRBV2 and TRBJ2-1, the complete variable domain is EPEVTQTPSHQVTQMGQEVILRCVPISNHLYFYWYRQILGQKVEFLVSFYNNEISEKSEIFDDQFSVERPDGSNFTLKIRSTKLEDSAMYFCASSEGPQGTYNEQFFGPGTRLTVL.

This clone was seen a single time. CDR3 nucleotide sequence: TGTGCCAGCAGTAACGGACAGGGGGCCAGACAGCCCCAGCATTTT. Its translation: CASSNGQGARQPQHF. The V call is TRBV6-2 or TRBV6-3, the J call TRBJ1-5, with 11 nucleotides matching TRBD1. Germline CDR1 is MNHEY and CDR2 is SVGEGT. This CDR3 is 15 amino acids long. V lost 5 bases, J lost 7 bases, and 7 bases stayed unmatched.

This clone was seen just once. This chain uses TRBV19 with TRBJ1-2; perhaps TRBD1 as D (5 bases). Trimming took off 5 bases at V and 10 bases at J, with 11 bases between the two ends. Per the germline V gene, CDR1 is LNHDA and CDR2 is SQIVND (reference sequence). This CDR3 has 11 residues. The CDR3 is CASSGGEAYTF. The CDR3 coding sequence is TGTGCCAGTAGTGGGGGGGAGGCCTACACCTTC.

The V and J genes are TRBV12-5 and TRBJ2-5; D not resolved. V was cut by 1 base and J by 1 base, with 7 bases left in between. The CDR3 runs 14 residues. CDR1 is LGHNT, CDR2 FRNRAP, per germline. This CDR3 reads CASGLGHLQETQYF. DNA of the CDR3: TGTGCTAGTGGTTTGGGACACCTCCAAGAGACCCAGTACTTC.

The V and J genes are TRBV5-3 and TRBJ2-7, with 9 bases lining up with TRBD1. TRBV5-3 is an open reading frame whose function is uncertain. The CDR3 loop spans 15 amino acids. V lost 0 bases, J lost 5 bases, and 6 bases stayed unmatched. The CDR3 nucleotides read TGTGCCAGAAGCTTGGGGACAGGGGTTTTCGACGAGCAGTACTTC. Its protein is CARSLGTGVFDEQYF.

The CDR3 DNA sequence: TGTGCCAGCAGTCTCGGGGGAGATCAGCCCCAGCATTTT. This encodes CASSLGGDQPQHF. This chain links TRBV2 with TRBJ1-5; D may be TRBD1 (5 bases). The CDR3 covers 13 residues. V dropped 5 bases and J dropped 5 bases, with 10 bases sitting between them. CDR1 and CDR2 (germline): SNHLY, FYNNEI.

CDR3 in DNA: TGTGCCAGCAGCTCCCGCACCGGGGAGCTGTTTTTT. Amino acid sequence: CASSSRTGELFF. This chain connects TRBV7-3 to TRBJ2-2, with D unclear. The CDR3 sequence is 12 residues long. Germline assignment: CDR1 SGHTA and CDR2 FQGTGA. Trimming shortened V by 4 bases and J by 4 bases, and 4 bases separated the two germline ends. Full variable domain (outside the CDR3, taken from reference TRBV7-3 and TRBJ2-2): GAGVSQTPSNKVTEKGKYVELRCDPISGHTALYWYRQSLGQGPEFLIYFQGTGAADDSGLPNDRFFAVRPEGSVSTLKIQRTERGDSAVYLCASSSRTGELFFGEGSRLTVL.

This chain links TRBV11-3 with TRBJ2-1; TRBD2 matches at 7 bases. Germline CDR1 SGHNT, CDR2 YENEEA. The CDR3 covers 13 residues. With 7 bases clipped from V and 8 bases from J, the junction kept 8 bases outside the gene matches. The CDR3 region is CASTRGELYEQFF. Here the CDR3 DNA reads TGTGCCAGCACACGGGGGGAACTATATGAGCAGTTCTTC. Complete variable domain (other parts from reference TRBV11-3 and TRBJ2-1): EAGVVQSPRYKIIEKKQPVAFWCNPISGHNTLYWYLQNLGQGPELLIRYENEEAVDDSQLPKDRFSAERLKGVDSTLKIQPAELGDSAVYLCASTRGELYEQFFGPGTRLTVL.

This chain connects TRBV28 to TRBJ2-7; D uncertain. V lost 3 bases and J lost 2, with 11 bases in between. The germline V gene encodes CDR1 MDHEN and CDR2 SYDVKM. The CDR3 length is 14 residues. CDR3 sequence reads: CASSFPDRPYEQYF. Here the CDR3 DNA reads TGTGCCAGCAGTTTCCCTGACCGTCCCTACGAGCAGTACTTC. Supplemented by reference TRBV28 and TRBJ2-7, the full variable domain reads DVKVTQSSRYLVKRTGEKVFLECVQDMDHENMFWYRQDPGLGLRLIYFSYDVKMKEKGDIPEGYSVSREKKERFSLILESASTNQTSMYLCASSFPDRPYEQYFGPGTRLTVT.

The CDR3 nucleotides read TGTGCCAGCAGCTTAAGGCTAGCGGGGGTTTCCTACGAGCAGTACTTC. It translates to CASSLRLAGVSYEQYF. The rearrangement joins TRBV7-3 to TRBJ2-7, with TRBD2 matching over 10 bases. This CDR3 is 16 amino acids long. The ends lost 1 base at V and 1 base at J; junction bases unmatched: 4. Germline CDR1 is SGHTA and CDR2 is FQGTGA.

The chain combines TRBV7-8 with TRBJ2-3; D is unresolved. V was shortened by 5 bases and J by 8 bases, with 11 bases between the two germline ends. This CDR3 region has 12 residues. The germline gives CDR1 SGHVS, CDR2 FQNEAQ. CDR3 sequence (DNA): TGTGCCAGCAGCCCGGTCCAGATTACGCAGTATTTT. Encoded protein: CASSPVQITQYF.

V gene TRBV19 combines with J gene TRBJ1-1, with D perhaps matching TRBD1 (6 bases). The CDR3 runs 12 residues. Germline-derived CDR1 and CDR2 are LNHDA and SQIVND (reference sequence). Trimming pared 3 bases from V and 8 bases from J, leaving 10 bases between. The CDR3 DNA sequence: TGTGCCAGTAGTATTGGGGGGGCGGAAGCTTTCTTT. As protein: CASSIGGAEAFF.

V is TRBV6-5 and J is TRBJ1-3; D is unclear. This CDR3 has 14 residues. Trimming took off 7 bases at V and 8 bases at J, with 18 bases between the two ends. Per germline, CDR1 MNHEY and CDR2 SVGAGI. The DNA of the CDR3 is TGTGCCAGCACTTCCCCCCCCAGCTTATACACCATATATTTT. Translation: CASTSPPSLYTIYF.

This chain connects TRBV28 to TRBJ1-5; D gene ambiguous. This CDR3 contains 13 residues. Trimming took 8 bases from V and 0 from J, leaving 8 bases between them. Germline CDR1 reads MDHEN; CDR2 reads SYDVKM. The CDR3 region is CASRSYSNQPQHF. CDR3 sequence (DNA): TGTGCCAGCCGGAGTTATAGCAATCAGCCCCAGCATTTT.

This chain uses TRBV27 with TRBJ2-1; the match to TRBD2 covers 9 bases. The germline V gene encodes CDR1 MNHEY and CDR2 SMNVEV (reference sequence). The CDR3 runs 16 residues. J was trimmed by 4 bases and V by 4 bases; bases with no gene match: 8. The CDR3 is CASSSLSGGPYNEQFF. DNA for the CDR3: TGTGCCAGCAGTTCCTTAAGCGGGGGGCCGTACAATGAGCAGTTCTTC.

The chain is built from TRBV5-6 and TRBJ2-5; D may be TRBD2 (5 bases). CDR3 size: 14 residues. The V and J ends lost 4 bases and 3 bases respectively, with 13 bases between them. CDR1 SGHDT and CDR2 YYEEEE come from the germline V gene. The CDR3 sequence: CASSRPGKKETQYF. CDR3 DNA: TGTGCCAGCAGCCGGCCGGGAAAGAAAGAGACCCAGTACTTC.